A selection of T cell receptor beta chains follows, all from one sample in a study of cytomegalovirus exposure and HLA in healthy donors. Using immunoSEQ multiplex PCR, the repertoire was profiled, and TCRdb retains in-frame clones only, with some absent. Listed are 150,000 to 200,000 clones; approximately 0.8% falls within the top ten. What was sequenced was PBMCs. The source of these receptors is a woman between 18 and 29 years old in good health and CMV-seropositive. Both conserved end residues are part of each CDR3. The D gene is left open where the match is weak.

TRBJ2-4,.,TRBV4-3,TGCGCCAGCAGCCGAGGAGACTCCCAACTGGGCATTCAGTACTTC,CASSRGDSQLGIQYF
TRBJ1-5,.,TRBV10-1,TGCGCCAGCAGGAACAGGACGTTGGCCCAGCATTTT,CASRNRTLAQHF
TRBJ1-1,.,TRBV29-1,TGCAGCGTTGAAGGGAGTGGATTGAACACTGAAGCTTTCTTT,CSVEGSGLNTEAFF
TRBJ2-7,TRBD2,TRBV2,TGTGCCAGCAGTGGTGGTAGCGGGAGTGTATACGAGCAGTACTTC,CASSGGSGSVYEQYF
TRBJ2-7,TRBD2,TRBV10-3,TGTGCCATCAGTGAGTCGACTCCGGGGACTAGCGCCTACGAGCAGTACTTC,CAISESTPGTSAYEQYF
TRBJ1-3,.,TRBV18,TGTGCCAGCTCACCCCCGGGGGGGCCGCGTGGAAACACCATATATTTT,CASSPPGGPRGNTIYF
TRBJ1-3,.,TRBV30,TGTGCCTGGAAGTCAGGGAATTTTGGAAACACCATATATTTT,CAWKSGNFGNTIYF
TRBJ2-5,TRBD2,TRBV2,TGTGCCAGCAGGACCGGGACTAGCGAAAAGACCCAGTACTTC,CASRTGTSEKTQYF
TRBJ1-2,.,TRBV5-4,TGTGCCAGCAGCCAGTACACATCATCTGCCGGGGGCTACACCTTC,CASSQYTSSAGGYTF
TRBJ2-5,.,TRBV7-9,TGTGCCAGCAGCATCGACTCGAAGGCCCAGTACTTC,CASSIDSKAQYF
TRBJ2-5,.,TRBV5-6,TGTGCCAGCAGCTTGGCGGGACTTGAGACCCAGTACTTC,CASSLAGLETQYF
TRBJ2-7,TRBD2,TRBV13,TGTGCCAGCAGCTTAGGGGCGGGGGGCCGGAGGGAGCAGTACTTC,CASSLGAGGRREQYF
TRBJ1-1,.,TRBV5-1,TGCGCCAGCAGCTTGGCACAGGACACTGAAGCTTTCTTT,CASSLAQDTEAFF
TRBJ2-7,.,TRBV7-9,TGTGCCAGCAGCTCAAGGGGTCCGGAGGAGCAGTACTTC,CASSSRGPEEQYF
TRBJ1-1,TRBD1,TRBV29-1,TGCAGCGGGGACAGGGGAACGAACACTGAAGCTTTCTTT,CSGDRGTNTEAFF
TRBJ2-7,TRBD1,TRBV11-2,TGTGCCAGCAGCCTGAAAATTTCAGGGACAGCCCGCTCCTACGAGCAGTACTTC,CASSLKISGTARSYEQYF
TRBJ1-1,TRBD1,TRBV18,TGTGCCAGCTCAGGACAGGCGAACACTGAAGCTTTCTTT,CASSGQANTEAFF
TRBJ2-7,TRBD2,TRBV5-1,TGCGCCAGCAGCGCAGGGACTAGCGGGAGGTCTCTCCCCTCCTACGAGCAGTACTTC,CASSAGTSGRSLPSYEQYF
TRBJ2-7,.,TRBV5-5,TGTGCCAGCAGCTTCGCCGACCTTGGTTGGGGGGAACCATACGAGCAGTACTTC,CASSFADLGWGEPYEQYF
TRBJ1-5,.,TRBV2,TGTGCCAGCAGTGAAACCGGGTTCCATAGCAATCAGCCCCAGCATTTT,CASSETGFHSNQPQHF
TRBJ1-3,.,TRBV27,TGTGCCAGCAGTCGTACAGGGCCCGGAAACACCATATATTTT,CASSRTGPGNTIYF
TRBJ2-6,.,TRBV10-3,TGTGCCATAGGAAAGGACAGCTCTGGGGCCAACGTCCTGACTTTC,CAIGKDSSGANVLTF
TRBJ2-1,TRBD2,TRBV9,TGTGCCAGCAACGAGAGAGCGGGGGGCTCCTACAATGAGCAGTTCTTC,CASNERAGGSYNEQFF
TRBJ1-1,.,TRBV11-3,TGTGCCAGCAGCATCGGGACACCGAACACTGAAGCTTTCTTT,CASSIGTPNTEAFF
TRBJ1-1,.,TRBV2,TGTGCCAGCAAGGGAGAGCTGAACACTGAAGCTTTCTTT,CASKGELNTEAFF
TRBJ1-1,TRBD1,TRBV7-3,TGTGCCAGCAGCGGTACAGGGGCGGGAACTGAAGCTTTCTTT,CASSGTGAGTEAFF
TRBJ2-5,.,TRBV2,TGTGCCAGCAGTGAAAGTAGGGCAGGGTCAGCTCCCCAGTACTTC,CASSESRAGSAPQYF
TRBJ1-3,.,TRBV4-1,TGCGCCAGCAGCCAAGATTTACGATTGGCAACCAGCTCTGGAAACACCATATATTTT,CASSQDLRLATSSGNTIYF
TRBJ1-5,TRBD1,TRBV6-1,TGTGCCAGCAGTGACAGGGGACAGCGCAATCAGCCCCAGCATTTT,CASSDRGQRNQPQHF
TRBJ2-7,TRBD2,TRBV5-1,TGCGCCAGCAGCCCCTTCGTGAGCGGGAGAAATAACGAGCAGTACTTC,CASSPFVSGRNNEQYF
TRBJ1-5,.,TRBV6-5,TGTGCCAGCAGTTACTCGGCCGCCGAAGGCAATCAGCCCCAGCATTTT,CASSYSAAEGNQPQHF
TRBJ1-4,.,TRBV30,TGTGCCTGGAGTGTACTTAGTGGTAATGAAAAACTGTTTTTT,CAWSVLSGNEKLFF
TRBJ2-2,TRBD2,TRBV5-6,TGTGCCAGCAGCAACGGACTAGCGGGAGATAGGAACACCGGGGAGCTGTTTTTT,CASSNGLAGDRNTGELFF
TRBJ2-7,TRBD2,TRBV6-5,TGTGCCAGCAGTTACGCGGCGGGGGGACCCTACGAGCAGTACTTC,CASSYAAGGPYEQYF
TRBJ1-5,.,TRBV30,TGTGCCTGGGGGAGAGGGGGAGGCAATCAGCCCCAGCATTTT,CAWGRGGGNQPQHF
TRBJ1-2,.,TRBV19,TGTGCCAGTGGAAGTGTGGTGGGCGCCGGCTACACCTTC,CASGSVVGAGYTF
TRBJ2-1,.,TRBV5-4,TGTGCCAGCAGCCGCTTCAGGGGCAGTATCAACAATGAGCAGTTCTTC,CASSRFRGSINNEQFF
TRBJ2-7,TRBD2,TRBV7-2,TGTGCCAGCAGACAAACTAGCGCAAGTGAGCAGTACTTC,CASRQTSASEQYF
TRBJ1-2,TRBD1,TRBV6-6,TGTGCCAGCGGACAGGGGGCTGGGTATGGCTACACCTTC,CASGQGAGYGYTF
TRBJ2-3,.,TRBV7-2,TGTGCCAGCAGCCCCTTTTCCCCCACAGATACGCAGTATTTT,CASSPFSPTDTQYF
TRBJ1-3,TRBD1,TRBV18,TGTGCCAGCTCACCTTGGACAGGCAGCTCTGGAAACACCATATATTTT,CASSPWTGSSGNTIYF
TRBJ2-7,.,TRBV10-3,TGTGCCTCCCGAGGGTATGCTGGGGAGCAGTACTTC,CASRGYAGEQYF
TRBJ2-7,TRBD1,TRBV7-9,TGTGCCAGCAGCCTTAGTAGGACAGGGGCCGAGAGCTCCTACGAGCAGTACTTC,CASSLSRTGAESSYEQYF
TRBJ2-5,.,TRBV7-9,TGTGCCAGCAGCCCAAGGCGGGGACGACAAGAGACCCAGTACTTC,CASSPRRGRQETQYF